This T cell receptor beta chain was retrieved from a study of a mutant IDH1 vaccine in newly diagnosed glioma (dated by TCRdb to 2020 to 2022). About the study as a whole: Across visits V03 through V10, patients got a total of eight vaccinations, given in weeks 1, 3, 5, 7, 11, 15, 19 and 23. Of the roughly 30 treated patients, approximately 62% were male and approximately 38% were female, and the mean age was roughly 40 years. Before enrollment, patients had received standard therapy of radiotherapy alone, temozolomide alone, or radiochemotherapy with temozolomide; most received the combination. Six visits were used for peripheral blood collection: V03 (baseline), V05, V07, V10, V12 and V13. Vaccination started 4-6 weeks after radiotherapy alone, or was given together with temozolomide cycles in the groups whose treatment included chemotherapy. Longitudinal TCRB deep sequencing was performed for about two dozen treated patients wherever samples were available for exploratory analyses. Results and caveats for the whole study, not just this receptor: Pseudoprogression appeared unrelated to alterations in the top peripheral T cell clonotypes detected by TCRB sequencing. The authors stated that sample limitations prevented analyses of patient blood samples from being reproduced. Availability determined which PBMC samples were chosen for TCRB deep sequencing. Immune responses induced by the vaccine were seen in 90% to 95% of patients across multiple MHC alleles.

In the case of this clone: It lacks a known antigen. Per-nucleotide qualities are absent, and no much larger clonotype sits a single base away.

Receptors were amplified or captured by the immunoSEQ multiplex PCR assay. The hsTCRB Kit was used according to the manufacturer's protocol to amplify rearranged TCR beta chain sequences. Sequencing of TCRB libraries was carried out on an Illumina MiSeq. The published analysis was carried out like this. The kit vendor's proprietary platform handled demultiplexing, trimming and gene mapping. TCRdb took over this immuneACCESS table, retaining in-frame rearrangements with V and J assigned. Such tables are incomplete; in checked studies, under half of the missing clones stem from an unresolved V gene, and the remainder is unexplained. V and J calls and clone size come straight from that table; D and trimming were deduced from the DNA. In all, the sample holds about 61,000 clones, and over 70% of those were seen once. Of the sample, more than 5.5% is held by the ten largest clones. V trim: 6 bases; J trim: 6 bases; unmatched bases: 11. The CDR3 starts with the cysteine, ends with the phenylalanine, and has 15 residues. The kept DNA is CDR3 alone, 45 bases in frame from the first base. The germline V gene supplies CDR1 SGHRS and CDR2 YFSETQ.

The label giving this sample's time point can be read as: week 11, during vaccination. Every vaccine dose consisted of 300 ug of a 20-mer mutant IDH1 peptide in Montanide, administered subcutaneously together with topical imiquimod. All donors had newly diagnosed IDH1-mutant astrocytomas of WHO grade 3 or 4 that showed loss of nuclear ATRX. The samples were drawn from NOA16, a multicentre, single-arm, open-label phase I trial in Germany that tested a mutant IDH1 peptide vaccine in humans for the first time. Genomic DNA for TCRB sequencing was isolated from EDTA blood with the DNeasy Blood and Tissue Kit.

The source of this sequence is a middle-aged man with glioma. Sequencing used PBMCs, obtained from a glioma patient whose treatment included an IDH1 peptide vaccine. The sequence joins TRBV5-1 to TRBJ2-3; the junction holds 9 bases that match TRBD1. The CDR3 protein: CASTGQGSVVDTQYF. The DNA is TGCGCCAGCACTGGACAGGGGTCTGTTGTGGATACGCAGTATTTT.